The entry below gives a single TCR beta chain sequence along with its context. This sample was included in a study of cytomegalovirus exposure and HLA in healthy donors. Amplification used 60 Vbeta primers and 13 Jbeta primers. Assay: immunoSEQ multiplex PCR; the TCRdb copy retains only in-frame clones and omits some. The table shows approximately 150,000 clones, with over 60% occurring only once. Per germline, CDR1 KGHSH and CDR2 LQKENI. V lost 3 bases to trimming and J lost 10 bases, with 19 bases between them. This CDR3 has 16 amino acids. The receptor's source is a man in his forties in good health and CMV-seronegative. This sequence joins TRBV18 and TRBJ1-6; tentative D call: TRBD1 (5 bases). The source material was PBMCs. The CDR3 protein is CASSPTMTRKGSPLHF. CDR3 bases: TGTGCCAGCTCACCGACTATGACTAGGAAGGGGTCACCCCTCCACTTT. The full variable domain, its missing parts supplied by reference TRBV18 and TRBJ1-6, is NAGVMQNPRHLVRRRGQEARLRCSPMKGHSHVYWYRQLPEEGLKFMVYLQKENIIDESGMPKERFSAEFPKEGPSILRIQQVVRGDSAAYFCASSPTMTRKGSPLHFGNGTRLTVT.